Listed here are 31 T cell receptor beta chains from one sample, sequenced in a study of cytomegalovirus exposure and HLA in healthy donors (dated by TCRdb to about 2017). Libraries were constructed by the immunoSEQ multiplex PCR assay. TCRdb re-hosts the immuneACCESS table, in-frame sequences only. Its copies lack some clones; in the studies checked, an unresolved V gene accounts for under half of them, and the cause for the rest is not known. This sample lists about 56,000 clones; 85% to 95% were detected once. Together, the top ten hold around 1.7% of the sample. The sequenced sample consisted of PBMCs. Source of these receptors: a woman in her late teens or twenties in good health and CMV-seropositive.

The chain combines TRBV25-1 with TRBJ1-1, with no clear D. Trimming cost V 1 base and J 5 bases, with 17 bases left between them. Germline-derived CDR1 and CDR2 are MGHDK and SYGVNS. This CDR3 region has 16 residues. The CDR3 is CASSELGFKGGTEAFF. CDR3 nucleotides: TGTGCCAGCAGTGAATTGGGATTCAAGGGAGGGACTGAAGCTTTCTTT.

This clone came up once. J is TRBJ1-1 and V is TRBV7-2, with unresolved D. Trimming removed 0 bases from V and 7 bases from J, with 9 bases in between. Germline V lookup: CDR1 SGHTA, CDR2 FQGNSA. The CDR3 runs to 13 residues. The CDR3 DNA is TGTGCCAGCAGCTTAGCGCCCCCAGTTGAAGCTTTCTTT. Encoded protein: CASSLAPPVEAFF.

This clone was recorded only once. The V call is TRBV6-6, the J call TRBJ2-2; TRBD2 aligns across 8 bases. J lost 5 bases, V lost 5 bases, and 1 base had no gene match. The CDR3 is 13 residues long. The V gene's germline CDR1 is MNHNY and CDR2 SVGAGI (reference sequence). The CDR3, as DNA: TGTGCCAGCAGTCCGGGAGGGACCGGGGAGCTGTTTTTT. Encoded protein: CASSPGGTGELFF.

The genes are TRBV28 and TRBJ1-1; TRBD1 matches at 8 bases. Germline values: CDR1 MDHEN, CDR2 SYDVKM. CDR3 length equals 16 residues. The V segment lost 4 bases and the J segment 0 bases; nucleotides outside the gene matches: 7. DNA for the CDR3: TGTGCCAGCAGTTCGGACAGGGCCGGCTTGAACACTGAAGCTTTCTTT. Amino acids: CASSSDRAGLNTEAFF. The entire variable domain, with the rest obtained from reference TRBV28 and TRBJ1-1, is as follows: DVKVTQSSRYLVKRTGEKVFLECVQDMDHENMFWYRQDPGLGLRLIYFSYDVKMKEKGDIPEGYSVSREKKERFSLILESASTNQTSMYLCASSSDRAGLNTEAFFGQGTRLTVV.

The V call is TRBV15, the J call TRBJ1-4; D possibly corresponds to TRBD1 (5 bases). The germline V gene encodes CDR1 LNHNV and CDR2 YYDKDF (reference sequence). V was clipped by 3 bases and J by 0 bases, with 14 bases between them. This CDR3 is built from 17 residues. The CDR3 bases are TGTGCCACCAGCAGGGAGCCACAGGAAGCAACTAATGAAAAACTGTTTTTT. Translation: CATSREPQEATNEKLFF.

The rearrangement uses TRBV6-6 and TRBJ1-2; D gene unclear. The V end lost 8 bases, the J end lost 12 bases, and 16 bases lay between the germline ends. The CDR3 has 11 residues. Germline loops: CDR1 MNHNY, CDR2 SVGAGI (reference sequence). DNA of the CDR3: TGTGCCAGCGGTCGGAGGGATGTAGACACCTTC. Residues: CASGRRDVDTF.

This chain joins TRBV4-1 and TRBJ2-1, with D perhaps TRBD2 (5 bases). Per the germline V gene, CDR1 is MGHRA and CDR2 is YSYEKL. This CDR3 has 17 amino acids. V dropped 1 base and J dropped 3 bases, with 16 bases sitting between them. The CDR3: CASSQVPPGMDYNEQFF. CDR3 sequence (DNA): TGCGCCAGCAGCCAAGTACCCCCGGGGATGGACTACAATGAGCAGTTCTTC.

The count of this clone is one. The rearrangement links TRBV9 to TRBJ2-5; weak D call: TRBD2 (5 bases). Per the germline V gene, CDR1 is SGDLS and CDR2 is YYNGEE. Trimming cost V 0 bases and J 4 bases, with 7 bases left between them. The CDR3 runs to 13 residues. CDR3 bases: TGTGCCAGCAGCGTAGGAGGAGGAGAGACCCAGTACTTC. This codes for CASSVGGGETQYF.

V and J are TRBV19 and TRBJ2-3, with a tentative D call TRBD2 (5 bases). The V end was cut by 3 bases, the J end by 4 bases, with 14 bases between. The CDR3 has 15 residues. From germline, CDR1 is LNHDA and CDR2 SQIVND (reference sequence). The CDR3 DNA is TGTGCCAGTAGTATTCAGAGGGCTCGGGCAGATACGCAGTATTTT. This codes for CASSIQRARADTQYF.

The chain's CDR3 is CASSPGTRTYEQYF. For the CDR3, the DNA is TGTGCCAGTAGTCCCGGGACTCGTACCTACGAGCAGTACTTC. The J gene is TRBJ2-7, the V gene TRBV19; D perhaps matches TRBD2 (6 bases). This CDR3 has 14 residues. The V gene lost 5 bases and the J gene lost 2 bases, with 13 bases spanning the gap. Germline lookup yields CDR1 LNHDA and CDR2 SQIVND (reference sequence).

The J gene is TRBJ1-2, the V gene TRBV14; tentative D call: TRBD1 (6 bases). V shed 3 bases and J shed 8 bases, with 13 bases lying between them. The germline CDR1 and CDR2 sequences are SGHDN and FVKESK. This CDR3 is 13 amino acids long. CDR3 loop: CASSHGFGGGYTF. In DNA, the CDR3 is TGTGCCAGCAGCCATGGGTTTGGGGGCGGCTACACCTTC.

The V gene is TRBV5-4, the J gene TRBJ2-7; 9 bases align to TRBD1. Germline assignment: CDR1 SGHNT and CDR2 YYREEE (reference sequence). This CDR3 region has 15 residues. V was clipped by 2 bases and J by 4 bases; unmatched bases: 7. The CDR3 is CASSLPGQGIYEQYF. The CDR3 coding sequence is TGTGCCAGCAGCTTACCGGGACAGGGCATTTACGAGCAGTACTTC.

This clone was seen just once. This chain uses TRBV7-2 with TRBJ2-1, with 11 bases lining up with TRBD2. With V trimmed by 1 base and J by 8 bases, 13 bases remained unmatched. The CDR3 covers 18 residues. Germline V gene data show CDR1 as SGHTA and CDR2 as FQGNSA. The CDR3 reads CASSLGPGDSGGGYEQFF. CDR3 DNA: TGTGCCAGCAGCTTAGGGCCGGGGGATAGCGGGGGGGGCTATGAGCAGTTCTTC.

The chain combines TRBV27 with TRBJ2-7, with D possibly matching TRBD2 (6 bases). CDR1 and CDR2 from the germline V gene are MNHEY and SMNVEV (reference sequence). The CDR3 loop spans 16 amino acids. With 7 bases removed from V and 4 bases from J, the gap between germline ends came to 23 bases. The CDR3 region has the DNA TGTGCCAGCACCCCGAACGGGGGAATTCCGTCGTACGAGCAGTACTTC. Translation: CASTPNGGIPSYEQYF.

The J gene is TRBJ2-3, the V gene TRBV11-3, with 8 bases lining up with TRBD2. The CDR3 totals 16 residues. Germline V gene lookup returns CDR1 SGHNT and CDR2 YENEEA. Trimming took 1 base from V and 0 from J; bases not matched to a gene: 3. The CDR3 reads CASSLGLATSTDTQYF. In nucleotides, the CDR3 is TGTGCCAGCAGCTTAGGACTAGCGACTAGCACAGATACGCAGTATTTT.

CDR3 loop: CASRRGDTQYF. The CDR3 coding sequence is TGTGCCAGCCGGCGGGGAGATACGCAGTATTTT. The chain combines TRBV6-5 with TRBJ2-3, with a weak D call TRBD2 (6 bases). CDR1 is MNHEY and CDR2 is SVGAGI in the germline V gene. V gave up 8 bases and J gave up 5 bases, with 8 bases separating them. This CDR3 spans 11 amino acids.

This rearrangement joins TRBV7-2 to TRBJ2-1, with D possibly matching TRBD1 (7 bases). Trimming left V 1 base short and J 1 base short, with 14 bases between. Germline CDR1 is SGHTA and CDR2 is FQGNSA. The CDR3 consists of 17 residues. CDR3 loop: CASSLVGGTASYNEQFF. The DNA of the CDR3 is TGTGCCAGCAGCTTAGTAGGAGGGACAGCTTCCTACAATGAGCAGTTCTTC.

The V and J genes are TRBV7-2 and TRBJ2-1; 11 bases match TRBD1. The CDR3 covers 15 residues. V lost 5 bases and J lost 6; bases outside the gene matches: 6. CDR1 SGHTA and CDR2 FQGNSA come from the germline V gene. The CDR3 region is CASSPGQGGLNEQFF. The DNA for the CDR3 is TGTGCCAGCAGCCCGGGACAGGGGGGGCTCAATGAGCAGTTCTTC.

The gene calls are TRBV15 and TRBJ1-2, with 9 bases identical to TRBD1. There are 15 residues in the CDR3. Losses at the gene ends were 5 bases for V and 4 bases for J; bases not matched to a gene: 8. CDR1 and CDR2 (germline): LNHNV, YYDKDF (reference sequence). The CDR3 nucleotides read TGTGCCACCAGCCGGGGACAGGGACCTGTCTATGGCTACACCTTC. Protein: CATSRGQGPVYGYTF.

As DNA, the CDR3 is TGTGCCAGCAGCGTAGGCGGGACAGTGAATCAGCCCCAGCATTTT. Protein sequence: CASSVGGTVNQPQHF. The chain couples TRBV9 to TRBJ1-5, with 7 bases that match TRBD1. Germline assignment: CDR1 SGDLS and CDR2 YYNGEE. The V gene end was trimmed by 0 bases and the J gene end by 4 bases; junction bases not matched to a gene: 4. The CDR3 spans 15 residues.

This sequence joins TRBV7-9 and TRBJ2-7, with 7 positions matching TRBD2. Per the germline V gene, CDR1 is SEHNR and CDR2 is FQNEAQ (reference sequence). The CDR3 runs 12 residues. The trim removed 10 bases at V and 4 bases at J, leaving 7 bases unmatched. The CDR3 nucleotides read TGTGCCACGTCTCAAGCGGGATACGAGCAGTACTTC. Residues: CATSQAGYEQYF. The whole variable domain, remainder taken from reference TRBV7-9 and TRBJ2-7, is DTGVSQNPRHKITKRGQNVTFRCDPISEHNRLYWYRQTLGQGPEFLTYFQNEAQLEKSRLLSDRFSAERPKGSFSTLEIQRTEQGDSAMYLCATSQAGYEQYFGPGTRLTVT.

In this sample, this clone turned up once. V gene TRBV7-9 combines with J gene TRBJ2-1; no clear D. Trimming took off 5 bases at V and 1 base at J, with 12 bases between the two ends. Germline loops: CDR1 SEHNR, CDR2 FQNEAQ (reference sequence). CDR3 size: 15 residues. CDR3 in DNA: TGTGCCAGCAGCCACCACGTGCGGTCCTACAATGAGCAGTTCTTC. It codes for CASSHHVRSYNEQFF.

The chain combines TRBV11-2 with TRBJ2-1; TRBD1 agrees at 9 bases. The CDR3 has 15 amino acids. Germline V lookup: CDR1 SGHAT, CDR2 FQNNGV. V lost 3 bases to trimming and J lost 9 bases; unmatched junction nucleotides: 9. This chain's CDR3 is CASSFDSTGGVEQFF. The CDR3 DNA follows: TGTGCCAGCAGCTTCGATTCGACAGGGGGTGTTGAGCAGTTCTTC.

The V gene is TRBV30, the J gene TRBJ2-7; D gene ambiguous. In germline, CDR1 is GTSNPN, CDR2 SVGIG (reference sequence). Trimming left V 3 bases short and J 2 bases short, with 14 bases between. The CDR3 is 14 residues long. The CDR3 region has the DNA TGTGCCTGGAGCCAGCACCAAGGAGCCTACGAGCAGTACTTC. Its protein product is CAWSQHQGAYEQYF.

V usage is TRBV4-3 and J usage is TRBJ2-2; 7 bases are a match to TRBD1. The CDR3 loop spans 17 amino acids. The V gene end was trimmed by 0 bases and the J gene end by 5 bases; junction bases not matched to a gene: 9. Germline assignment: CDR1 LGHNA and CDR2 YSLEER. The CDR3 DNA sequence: TGCGCCAGCAGCCAAGATCCAGGGCAGGGGGTAACCGGGGAGCTGTTTTTT. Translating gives CASSQDPGQGVTGELFF.

The CDR3 DNA is TGTGCCAGCAGTTTTAGACAGCTCGAGACCCAGTACTTC. It is translated as CASSFRQLETQYF. The chain combines TRBV6-5 with TRBJ2-5; tentatively, D is TRBD1 (5 bases). With 4 bases removed from V and 5 bases from J, the gap between germline ends came to 11 bases. The CDR3 totals 13 residues. CDR1 and CDR2 from the germline V gene are MNHEY and SVGAGI.

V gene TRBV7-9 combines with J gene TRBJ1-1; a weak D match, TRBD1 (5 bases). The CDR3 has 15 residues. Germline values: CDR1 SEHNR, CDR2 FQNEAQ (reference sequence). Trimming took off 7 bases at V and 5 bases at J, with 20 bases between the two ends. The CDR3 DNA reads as TGTGCCAGCATCGAAGGATCCAGGGAATGGACTGAAGCTTTCTTT. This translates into CASIEGSREWTEAFF.

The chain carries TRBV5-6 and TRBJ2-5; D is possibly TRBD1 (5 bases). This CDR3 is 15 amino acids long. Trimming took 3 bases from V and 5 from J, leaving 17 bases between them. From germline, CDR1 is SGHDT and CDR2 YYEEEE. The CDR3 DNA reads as TGTGCCAGCAGCTCATCAAGACAGTTCTTGGAGACCCAGTACTTC. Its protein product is CASSSSRQFLETQYF.

The CDR3 DNA reads as TGCGCCAGCAGCTTGGGGGACAGGGTCAACGAGCAGTACTTC. This translates into CASSLGDRVNEQYF. The chain recombines TRBV5-1 with TRBJ2-7, with 9 bases aligning to TRBD1. Germline V gene lookup returns CDR1 SGHRS and CDR2 YFSETQ. Trimming removed 0 bases from V and 5 bases from J; junction bases left unmatched: 3. This CDR3 comprises 14 residues.

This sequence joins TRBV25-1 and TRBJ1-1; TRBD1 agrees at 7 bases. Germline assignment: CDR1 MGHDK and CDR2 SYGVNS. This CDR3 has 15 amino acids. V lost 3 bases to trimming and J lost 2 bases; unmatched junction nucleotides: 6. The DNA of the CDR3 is TGTGCCAGCAGTGACCTAGGGGGCGCTAACACTGAAGCTTTCTTT. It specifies CASSDLGGANTEAFF.

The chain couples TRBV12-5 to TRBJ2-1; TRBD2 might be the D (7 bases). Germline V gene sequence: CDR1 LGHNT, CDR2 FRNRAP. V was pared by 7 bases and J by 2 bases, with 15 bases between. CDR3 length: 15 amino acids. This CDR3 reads CASERGGGPYNEQFF. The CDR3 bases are TGTGCTAGTGAGCGAGGCGGGGGCCCCTACAATGAGCAGTTCTTC.